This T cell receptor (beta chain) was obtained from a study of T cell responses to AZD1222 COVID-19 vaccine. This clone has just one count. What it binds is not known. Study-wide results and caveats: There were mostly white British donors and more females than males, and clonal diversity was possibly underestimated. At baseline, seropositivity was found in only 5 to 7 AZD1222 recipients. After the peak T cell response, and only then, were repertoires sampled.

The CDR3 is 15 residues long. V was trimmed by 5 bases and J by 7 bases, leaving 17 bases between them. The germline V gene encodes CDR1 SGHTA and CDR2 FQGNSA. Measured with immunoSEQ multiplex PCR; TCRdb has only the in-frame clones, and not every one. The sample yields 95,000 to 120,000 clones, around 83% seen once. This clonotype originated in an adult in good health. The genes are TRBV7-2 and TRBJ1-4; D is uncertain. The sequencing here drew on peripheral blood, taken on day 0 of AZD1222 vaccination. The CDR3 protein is CASSLTFSLPEKLFF. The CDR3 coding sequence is TGTGCCAGCAGCCTCACGTTTAGCCTTCCTGAAAAACTGTTTTTT.